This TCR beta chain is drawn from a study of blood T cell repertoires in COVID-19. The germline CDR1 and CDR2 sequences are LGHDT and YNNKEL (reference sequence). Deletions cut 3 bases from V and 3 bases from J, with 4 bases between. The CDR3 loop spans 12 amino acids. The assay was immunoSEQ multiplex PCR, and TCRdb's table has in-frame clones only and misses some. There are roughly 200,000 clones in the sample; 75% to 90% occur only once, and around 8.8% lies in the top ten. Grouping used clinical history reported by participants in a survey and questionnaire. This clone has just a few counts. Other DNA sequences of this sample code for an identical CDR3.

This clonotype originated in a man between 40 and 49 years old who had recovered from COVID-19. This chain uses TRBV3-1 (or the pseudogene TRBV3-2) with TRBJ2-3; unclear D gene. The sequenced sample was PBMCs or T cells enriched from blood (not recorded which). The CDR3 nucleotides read TGTGCCAGCAGCCAGTATACAGATACGCAGTATTTT. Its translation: CASSQYTDTQYF.